The source of this T cell receptor (beta chain) is a study of control samples from healthy donors and cancer patients (dated by TCRdb to about 2020). Library method: the immunoSEQ multiplex PCR assay. TCRdb re-hosts the immuneACCESS table, in-frame sequences only. Its copies lack some clones; in the studies checked, an unresolved V gene accounts for under half of them, and the cause for the rest is not known. A total of tens of thousands of clones appear in this sample, 80% to 95% of them only once. 1.3% of the sample is in the top ten clones. Turning to this clone: Its target antigen remains unknown. Base quality data are lacking; no much larger clone is found one base away.

V sheds 6 bases and J sheds 8 bases, leaving 11 bases between their ends. The CDR3, from cysteine to phenylalanine, totals 11 residues. Left in the record is the CDR3 DNA by itself, 33 bases read in frame from the first base. The germline V gene (reference sequence) supplies CDR1 DFQATT and CDR2 SNEGSKA. The clonotype was recovered from a woman in her 40s with lung cancer. The chain was built from TRBV20-1 and TRBJ2-1, and perhaps TRBD2 as D gene, on 5 matching bases. Sequenced input: PBMCs. In nucleotide form, the sequence is TGCAGTGCCTCGTTGCGGGATGAGCAGTTCTTC. Its protein is CSASLRDEQFF.